The 5 T cell receptor beta chains below all came from one sample that was sequenced in a study of blood T cell repertoires in COVID-19. Only in-frame clones appear in the TCRdb table, and some are missing; sequencing was by immunoSEQ multiplex PCR. The table has about 250,000 clones, more than 75% seen once. The sample comprised peripheral blood. All receptors come from a woman aged 55-70 years who had recovered from COVID-19.

V usage is TRBV7-2 and J usage is TRBJ2-3, with D maybe TRBD1 (5 bases). The ends were cut back, 2 bases at V and 2 bases at J, with 17 bases in the middle. Germline-derived CDR1 and CDR2 are SGHTA and FQGNSA. The length of the CDR3 is 17 residues. CDR3 bases: TGTGCCAGCAGCTTAATCTTTCAGGGCAGTTCCACAGATACGCAGTATTTT. Translation: CASSLIFQGSSTDTQYF.

This clone was seen a handful of times. The DNA of the CDR3 is TGTGCCAGTAGTACCAGGCCCCTAGCGGGGATTCAGACCCAGTACTTC. It specifies CASSTRPLAGIQTQYF. The chain couples TRBV19 to TRBJ2-5, with TRBD2 matching 9 bases. Losses at the gene ends were 4 bases for V and 6 bases for J; bases not matched to a gene: 12. The germline V gene encodes CDR1 LNHDA and CDR2 SQIVND (reference sequence). The CDR3 contains 16 residues.

The V gene is TRBV28, the J gene TRBJ1-5; no reliable D call. CDR3 length equals 18 residues. The ends were cut back, 5 bases at V and 0 bases at J, with 20 bases in the middle. CDR1 and CDR2 from the germline V gene are MDHEN and SYDVKM. The CDR3 DNA follows: TGTGCCAGCAGTCTACGGGAACCGGGATCCTATAGCAATCAGCCCCAGCATTTT. This translates into CASSLREPGSYSNQPQHF.

The chain couples TRBV9 to TRBJ2-5, with D tentatively TRBD2 (6 bases). The V and J ends lost 0 bases and 4 bases respectively, with 16 bases between them. CDR1 and CDR2 (germline): SGDLS, YYNGEE. The CDR3 has 16 residues. The CDR3: CASSVAVRGYGETQYF. CDR3 coding DNA: TGTGCCAGCAGCGTAGCGGTACGGGGGTATGGAGAGACCCAGTACTTC.

The CDR3 region is CASSVQGNEKLFF. The DNA for the CDR3 is TGTGCCAGCAGCGTACAGGGTAATGAAAAACTGTTTTTT. The rearrangement links TRBV9 to TRBJ1-4; D might be TRBD1 (5 bases). This CDR3 comprises 13 residues. V dropped 1 base and J dropped 4 bases, with 5 bases sitting between them. Per germline, CDR1 SGDLS and CDR2 YYNGEE.